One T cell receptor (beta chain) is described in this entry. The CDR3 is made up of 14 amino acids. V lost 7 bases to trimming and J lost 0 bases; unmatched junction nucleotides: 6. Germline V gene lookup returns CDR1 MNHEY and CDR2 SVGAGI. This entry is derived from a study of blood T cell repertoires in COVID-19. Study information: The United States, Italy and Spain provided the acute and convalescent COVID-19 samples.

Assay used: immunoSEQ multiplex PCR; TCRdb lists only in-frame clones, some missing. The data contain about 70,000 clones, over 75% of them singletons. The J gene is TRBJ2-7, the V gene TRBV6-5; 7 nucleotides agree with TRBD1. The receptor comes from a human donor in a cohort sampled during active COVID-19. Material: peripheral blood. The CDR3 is CASTNRGASYEQYF. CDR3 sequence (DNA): TGTGCCAGCACTAACAGGGGAGCCTCCTACGAGCAGTACTTC.